The 4 T cell receptor beta chains below all came from one sample that was sequenced in a study of T cell responses to AZD1222 COVID-19 vaccine. Profiling relied on immunoSEQ multiplex PCR, and the TCRdb table lists in-frame clones only, not all of them. This sample carries 95,000 to 100,000 clones, more than 70% of them seen once, and the ten largest clones take more than 8.5%. The sequences come from peripheral blood, collected 28 days after the second AZD1222 dose. The receptors were sampled from an adult who received the AZD1222 COVID-19 vaccine.

V and J are TRBV5-6 and TRBJ2-1, with D uncertain. Trimming pared 2 bases from V and 9 bases from J, leaving 6 bases between. The CDR3 is made up of 11 amino acids. Germline lookup yields CDR1 SGHDT and CDR2 YYEEEE. CDR3 bases: TGTGCCAGCAGCTTCTCCCTTGAGCAGTTCTTC. Encoded protein: CASSFSLEQFF.

V and J are TRBV5-5 and TRBJ2-5; TRBD1 aligns across 8 bases. This CDR3 contains 13 residues. The germline V gene has CDR1 SGHKS and CDR2 YYEKEE (reference sequence). V was pared by 5 bases and J by 5 bases, with 5 bases of the junction left unmatched. CDR3 in amino acids: CASSPGGVETQYF. The CDR3 DNA follows: TGTGCCAGCAGTCCAGGGGGCGTCGAGACCCAGTACTTC.

This clone was recorded only once. This sequence joins TRBV6-5 and TRBJ2-7, with TRBD2 matching over 7 bases. The V and J ends lost 6 bases and 10 bases, in that order; junction bases with no gene match: 9. Per the germline V gene, CDR1 is MNHEY and CDR2 is SVGAGI. The CDR3 contains 12 residues. Here the CDR3 reads CASSLTTSAQYF. CDR3 in DNA: TGTGCCAGCAGCCTCACAACTAGCGCTCAGTACTTC.

This clone was observed a handful of times. This chain connects TRBV13 to TRBJ1-2, with 7 bases fitting TRBD1. The V segment lost 4 bases and the J segment 5 bases; nucleotides outside the gene matches: 10. Germline values: CDR1 PRHDT, CDR2 FYEKMQ (reference sequence). CDR3 length: 15 amino acids. CDR3 sequence: CASSWQGDSRYGYTF. CDR3 DNA sequence: TGTGCCAGCAGCTGGCAGGGGGACTCTAGGTATGGCTACACCTTC.